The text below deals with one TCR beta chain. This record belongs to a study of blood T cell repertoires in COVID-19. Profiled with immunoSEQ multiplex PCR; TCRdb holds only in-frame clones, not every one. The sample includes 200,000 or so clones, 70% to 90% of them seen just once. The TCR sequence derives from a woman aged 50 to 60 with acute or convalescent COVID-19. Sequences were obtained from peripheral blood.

For the CDR3, the DNA is TGTGCCAGCTCATCCCGGGACAGGGGGCAATATGGCTACACCTTC. Translating it yields CASSSRDRGQYGYTF. This chain links TRBV18 with TRBJ1-2, with TRBD1 matching 12 bases. CDR1 and CDR2 from the germline V gene are KGHSH and LQKENI. CDR3 length equals 15 residues. V shed 5 bases, J shed 5 bases, and the junction held 6 bases outside the gene matches. Supplemented by reference TRBV18 and TRBJ1-2, the full variable domain reads NAGVMQNPRHLVRRRGQEARLRCSPMKGHSHVYWYRQLPEEGLKFMVYLQKENIIDESGMPKERFSAEFPKEGPSILRIQQVVRGDSAAYFCASSSRDRGQYGYTFGSGTRLTVV.